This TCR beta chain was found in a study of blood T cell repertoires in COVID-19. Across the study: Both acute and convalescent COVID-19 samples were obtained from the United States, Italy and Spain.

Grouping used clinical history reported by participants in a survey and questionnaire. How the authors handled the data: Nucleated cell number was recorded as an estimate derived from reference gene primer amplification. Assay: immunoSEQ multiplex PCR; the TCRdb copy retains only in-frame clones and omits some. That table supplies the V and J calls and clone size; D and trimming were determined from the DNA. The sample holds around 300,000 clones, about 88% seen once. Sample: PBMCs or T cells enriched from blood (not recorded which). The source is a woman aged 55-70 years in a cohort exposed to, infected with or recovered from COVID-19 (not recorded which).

Written as DNA, the CDR3 is TGTGCCAGCAGTATAGGGACTAGCGGGAGGGCCAGCACAGATACGCAGTATTTT. It specifies CASSIGTSGRASTDTQYF. This chain uses TRBV6-2 or TRBV6-3 with TRBJ2-3; 16 nucleotides line up with TRBD2. The germline V gene has CDR1 MNHEY and CDR2 SVGEGT. CDR3 size: 18 residues. Trimming at V came to 5 bases and at J to 0 bases, leaving 5 bases not matched to a gene.